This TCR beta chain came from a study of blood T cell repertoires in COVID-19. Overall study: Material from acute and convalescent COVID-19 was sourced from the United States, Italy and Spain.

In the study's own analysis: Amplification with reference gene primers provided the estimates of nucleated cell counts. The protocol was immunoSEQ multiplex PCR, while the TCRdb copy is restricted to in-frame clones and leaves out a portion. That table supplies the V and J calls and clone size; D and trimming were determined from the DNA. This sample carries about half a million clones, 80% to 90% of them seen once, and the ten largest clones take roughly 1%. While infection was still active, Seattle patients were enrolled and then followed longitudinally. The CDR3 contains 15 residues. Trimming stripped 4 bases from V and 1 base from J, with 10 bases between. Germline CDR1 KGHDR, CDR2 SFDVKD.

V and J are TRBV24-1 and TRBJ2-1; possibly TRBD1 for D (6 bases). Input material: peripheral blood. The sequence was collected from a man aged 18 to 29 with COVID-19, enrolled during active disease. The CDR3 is CATSEQGTSYNEQFF. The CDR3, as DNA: TGTGCCACCAGTGAGCAGGGGACATCCTACAATGAGCAGTTCTTC.